This TCR beta chain appears in the sequencing data of a study of shared T cell receptors in the human thymus. Losses at the gene ends were 6 bases for V and 5 bases for J; bases not matched to a gene: 4. The CDR3 sequence is 14 residues long. Germline CDR1 and CDR2: MNHEY and SVGAGI. Sequenced by immunoSEQ multiplex PCR; TCRdb stores in-frame clones only, minus some. The sample shows some 400,000 clones, approximately 95% of them seen only once. The clonotype comes from a human donor. The chain links TRBV6-5 to TRBJ1-5, with 10 bases lining up with TRBD1. Input material: thymocytes. CDR3 residues: CASRRDRGDQPQHF. DNA of the CDR3: TGTGCCAGCAGGAGGGACAGGGGAGATCAGCCCCAGCATTTT.